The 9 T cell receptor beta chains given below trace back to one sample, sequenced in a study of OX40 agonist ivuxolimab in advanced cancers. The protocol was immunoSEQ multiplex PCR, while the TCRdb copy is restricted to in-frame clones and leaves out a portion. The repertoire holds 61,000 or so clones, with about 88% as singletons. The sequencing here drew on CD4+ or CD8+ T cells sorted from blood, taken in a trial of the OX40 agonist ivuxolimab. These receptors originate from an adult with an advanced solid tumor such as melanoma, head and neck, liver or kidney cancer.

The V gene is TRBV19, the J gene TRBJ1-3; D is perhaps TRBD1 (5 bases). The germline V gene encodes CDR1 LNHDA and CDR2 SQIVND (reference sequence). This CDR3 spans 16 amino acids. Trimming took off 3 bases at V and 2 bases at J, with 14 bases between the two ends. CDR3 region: CASSMTGAGTGNTIYF. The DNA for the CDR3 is TGTGCCAGTAGTATGACGGGAGCAGGGACTGGAAACACCATATATTTT.

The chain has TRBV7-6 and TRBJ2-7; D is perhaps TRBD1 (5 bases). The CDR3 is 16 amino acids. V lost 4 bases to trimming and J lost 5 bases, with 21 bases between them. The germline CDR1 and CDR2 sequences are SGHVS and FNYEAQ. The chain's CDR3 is CASSSLASTRGNEQYF. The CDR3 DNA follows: TGTGCCAGCAGCTCCTTAGCCTCGACAAGGGGCAACGAGCAGTACTTC.

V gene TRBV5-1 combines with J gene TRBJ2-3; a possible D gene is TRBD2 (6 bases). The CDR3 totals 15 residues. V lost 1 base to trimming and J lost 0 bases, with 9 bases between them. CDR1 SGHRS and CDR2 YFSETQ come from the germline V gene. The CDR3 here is CASSLTSTSTDTQYF. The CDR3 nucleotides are TGCGCCAGCAGCTTGACTAGCACTAGCACAGATACGCAGTATTTT.

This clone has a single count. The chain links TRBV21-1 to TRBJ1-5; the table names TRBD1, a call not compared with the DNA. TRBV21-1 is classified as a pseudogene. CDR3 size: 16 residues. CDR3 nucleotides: TGTGCCAGCAGCCCGACTCCGGGACAGAGGGAGCAGCCCCAGCATTTT. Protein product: CASSPTPGQREQPQHF.

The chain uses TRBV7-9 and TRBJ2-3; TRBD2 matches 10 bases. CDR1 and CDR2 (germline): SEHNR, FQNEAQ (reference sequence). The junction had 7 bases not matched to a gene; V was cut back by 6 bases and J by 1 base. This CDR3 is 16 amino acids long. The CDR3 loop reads CASSPLAGLRTDTQYF. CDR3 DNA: TGTGCCAGCAGTCCACTAGCGGGGTTACGCACAGATACGCAGTATTTT.

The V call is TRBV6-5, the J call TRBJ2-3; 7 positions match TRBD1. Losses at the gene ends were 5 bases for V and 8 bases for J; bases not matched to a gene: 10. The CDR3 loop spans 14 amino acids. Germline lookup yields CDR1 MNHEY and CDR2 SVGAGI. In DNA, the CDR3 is TGTGCCAGCAGTATAGACAGGGTAGGCGGTACGCAGTATTTT. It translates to CASSIDRVGGTQYF.

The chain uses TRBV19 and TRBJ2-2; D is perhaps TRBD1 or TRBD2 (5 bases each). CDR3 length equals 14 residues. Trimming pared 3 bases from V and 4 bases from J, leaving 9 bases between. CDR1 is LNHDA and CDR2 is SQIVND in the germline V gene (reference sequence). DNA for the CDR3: TGTGCCAGTAGTATCGCAGGGACCACCGGGGAGCTGTTTTTT. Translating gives CASSIAGTTGELFF.

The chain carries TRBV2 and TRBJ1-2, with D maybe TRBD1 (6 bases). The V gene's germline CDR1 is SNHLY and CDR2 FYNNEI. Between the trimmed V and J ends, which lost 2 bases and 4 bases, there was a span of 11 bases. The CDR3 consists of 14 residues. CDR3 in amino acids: CASSERGSRYGYTF. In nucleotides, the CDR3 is TGTGCCAGCAGTGAAAGGGGGTCTCGCTATGGCTACACCTTC.

DNA of the CDR3: TGCGCCAGCAGCCTCCGGGACAGTGATTCACCCCTCCACTTT. Protein product: CASSLRDSDSPLHF. The J gene is TRBJ1-6, the V gene TRBV5-1; 7 nucleotides match TRBD1. J gave up 8 bases and V 4 bases, and 6 bases lay outside the gene matches. The CDR3 is made up of 14 amino acids. The germline V gene has CDR1 SGHRS and CDR2 YFSETQ.